The clone carrying this T cell receptor (beta chain) was recorded a few times. Its antigen is currently unknown. The data are from a study of T cell repertoires in cytomegalovirus infection. Whole-study findings and limits: HLA-C-restricted CMV-specific TCR beta clonotypes were dominant in the ex vivo response.

CDR1 and CDR2 from the germline V gene are MNHEY and SVGAGI. Trimming stripped 6 bases from V and 8 bases from J, with 19 bases between. The CDR3 contains 15 residues. TCRdb re-analysed the reads in MiXCR, keeping a single row per CDR3 protein. The sample carries about 600,000 distinct CDR3 sequences, 24% recorded once. This sequence joins TRBV6-5 and TRBJ1-4; D uncertain. The sequence derives from a human donor in good health (CMV status not recorded). Some clones in this sample may be carry-over from other donors' samples. Sequenced input: CD8+ T cells from PBMCs. CDR3 DNA: TGTGCCAGCAGCCTCCGGGTTGCCTTAGGGGAAAAACTGTTTTTT. Translating it yields CASSLRVALGEKLFF.